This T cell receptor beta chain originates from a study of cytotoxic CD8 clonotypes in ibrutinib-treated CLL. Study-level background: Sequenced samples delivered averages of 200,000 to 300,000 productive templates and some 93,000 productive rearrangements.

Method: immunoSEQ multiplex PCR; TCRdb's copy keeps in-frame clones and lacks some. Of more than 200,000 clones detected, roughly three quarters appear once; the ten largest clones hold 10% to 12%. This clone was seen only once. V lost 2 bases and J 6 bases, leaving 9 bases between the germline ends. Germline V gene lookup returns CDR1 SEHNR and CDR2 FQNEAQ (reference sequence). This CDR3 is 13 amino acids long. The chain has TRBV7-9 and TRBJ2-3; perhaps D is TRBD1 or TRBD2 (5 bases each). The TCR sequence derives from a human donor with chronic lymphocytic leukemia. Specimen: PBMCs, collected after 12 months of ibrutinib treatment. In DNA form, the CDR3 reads TGTGCCAGCAGCTTAATAGGGACGGATACGCAGTATTTT. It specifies CASSLIGTDTQYF.